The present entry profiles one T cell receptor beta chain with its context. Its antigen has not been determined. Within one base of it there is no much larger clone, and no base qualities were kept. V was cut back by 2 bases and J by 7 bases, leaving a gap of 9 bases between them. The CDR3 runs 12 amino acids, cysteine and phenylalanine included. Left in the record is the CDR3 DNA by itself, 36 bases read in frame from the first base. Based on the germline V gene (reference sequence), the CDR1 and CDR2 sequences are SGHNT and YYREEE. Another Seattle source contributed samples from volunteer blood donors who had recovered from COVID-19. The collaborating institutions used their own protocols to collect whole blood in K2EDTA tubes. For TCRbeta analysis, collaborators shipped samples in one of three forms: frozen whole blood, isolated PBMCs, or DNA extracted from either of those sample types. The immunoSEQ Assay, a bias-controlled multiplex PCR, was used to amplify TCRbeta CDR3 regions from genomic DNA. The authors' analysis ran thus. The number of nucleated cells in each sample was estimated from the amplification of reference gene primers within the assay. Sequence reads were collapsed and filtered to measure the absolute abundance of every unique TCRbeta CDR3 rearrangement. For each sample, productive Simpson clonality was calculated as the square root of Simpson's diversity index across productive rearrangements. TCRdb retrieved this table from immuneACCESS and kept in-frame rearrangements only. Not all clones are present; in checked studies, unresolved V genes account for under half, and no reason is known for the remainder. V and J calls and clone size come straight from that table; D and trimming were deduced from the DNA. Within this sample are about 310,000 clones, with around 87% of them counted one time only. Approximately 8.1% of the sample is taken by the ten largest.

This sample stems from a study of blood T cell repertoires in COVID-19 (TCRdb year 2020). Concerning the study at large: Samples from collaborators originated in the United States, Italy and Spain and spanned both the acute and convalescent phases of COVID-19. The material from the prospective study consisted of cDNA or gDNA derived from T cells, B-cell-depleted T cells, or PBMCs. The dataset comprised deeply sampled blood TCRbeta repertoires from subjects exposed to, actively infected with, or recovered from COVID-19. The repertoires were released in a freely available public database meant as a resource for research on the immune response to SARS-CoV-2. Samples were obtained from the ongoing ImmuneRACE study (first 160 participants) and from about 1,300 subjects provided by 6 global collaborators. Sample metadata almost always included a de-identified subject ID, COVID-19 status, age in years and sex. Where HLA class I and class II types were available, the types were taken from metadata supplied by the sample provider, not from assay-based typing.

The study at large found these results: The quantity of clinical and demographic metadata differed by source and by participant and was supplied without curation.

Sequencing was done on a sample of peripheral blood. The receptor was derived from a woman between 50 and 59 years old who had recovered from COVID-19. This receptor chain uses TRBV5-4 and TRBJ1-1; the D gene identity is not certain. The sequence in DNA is TGTGCCAGCAGCTTTGGGCAGAATGAAGCTTTCTTT. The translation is CASSFGQNEAFF.